These 32 T cell receptor beta chains originate from one sample sequenced in a study of naive and memory T cell subsets. Both TRBC1 and TRBC2 were covered by a beta constant-region primer of two equimolar oligonucleotides. TCRdb reanalysed the UMI-ligation and nested PCR reads using MiXCR and keeps one entry per CDR3 protein. The sample shows 130,000 to 150,000 distinct CDR3 sequences, more than 15% of them seen only once. The sample was naive CD4+ T cells from blood. Receptors originate from a human donor in good health.

Regarding this clonotype: One junction end disagrees with the germline gene, perhaps due to a read error. The chain links TRBV11-2 to TRBJ1-1; D unresolved. CDR3 length: 11 residues. CDR1 and CDR2 (germline): SGHAT, FQNNGV. In DNA, the CDR3 is TGTGCCAGCAGCACCCTCAACCCAGCTACCTTT. This sequence encodes CASSTLNPATF.

There are a few counts of this clonotype. The rearrangement uses TRBV18 and TRBJ2-2; D is unresolved. CDR1 is KGHSH and CDR2 is LQKENI in the germline V gene. CDR3 size: 14 residues. V shed 3 bases and J shed 6 bases, with 11 bases lying between them. This CDR3 is CASSPVRVPGELFF. CDR3 sequence (DNA): TGTGCCAGCTCACCGGTTCGGGTTCCCGGGGAGCTGTTTTTT.

This clonotype was counted between two and nine times. This chain links TRBV29-1 with TRBJ1-4; 8 positions match TRBD1. Germline trimming cut 7 bases from V and 14 bases from J; bases unmatched to any gene: 6. This CDR3 comprises 10 residues. CDR1 and CDR2 from the germline V gene are SQVTM and ANQGSEA. The CDR3 here is CSAGTGVLFF. DNA of the CDR3: TGCAGCGCCGGGACAGGCGTTCTGTTTTTT.

The J gene is TRBJ2-7, the V gene TRBV12-3 or TRBV12-4; weak D call: TRBD1 (7 bases). The CDR3 length is 14 residues. V gave up 3 bases and J gave up 0 bases, with 9 bases separating them. CDR3 sequence (DNA): TGTGCCAGCAGTTTTCAGGGGGGCTCCTACGAGCAGTACTTC. As protein: CASSFQGGSYEQYF.

V usage is TRBV6-5 and J usage is TRBJ2-1, with 13 nucleotides matching TRBD2. This CDR3 spans 15 amino acids. V shed 5 bases, J shed 6 bases, and the junction held 4 bases outside the gene matches. The V gene's germline CDR1 is MNHEY and CDR2 SVGAGI. CDR3 protein: CASSRWTSGSNEQFF. The CDR3 DNA reads TGTGCCAGCAGTCGATGGACTAGCGGGAGCAATGAGCAGTTCTTC.

V usage is TRBV20-1 and J usage is TRBJ2-3; 13 nucleotides match TRBD2. This CDR3 is built from 15 residues. V shed 2 bases, J shed 3 bases, and the junction held 2 bases outside the gene matches. The V gene's germline CDR1 is DFQATT and CDR2 SNEGSKA (reference sequence). Written as DNA, the CDR3 is TGCAGTGCTAGATCGACTAGCGGGAGGACAGATACGCAGTATTTT. Its translation: CSARSTSGRTDTQYF.

The CDR3 is CAISESGGVGKETQYF. The CDR3 DNA sequence: TGTGCCATCAGTGAGTCGGGGGGAGTTGGTAAAGAGACCCAGTACTTC. The J gene is TRBJ2-5, the V gene TRBV10-3, with a possible D match to TRBD2 (6 bases). Trimming removed 0 bases from V and 3 bases from J, with 14 bases in between. This CDR3 region has 16 residues. CDR1 is ENHRY and CDR2 is SYGVKD in the germline V gene.

This clonotype was counted only a few times. The chain links TRBV7-2 to TRBJ2-3, with 7 bases fitting TRBD2. The trim removed 5 bases at V and 11 bases at J, leaving 7 bases unmatched. Looked up from germline, CDR1 is SGHTA and CDR2 is FQGNSA. This CDR3 is built from 12 residues. The DNA of the CDR3 is TGTGCCAGCAGCCCTGAGCGGGATCGGCAGTATTTT. Translated, it gives CASSPERDRQYF.

In this sample, this clonotype turned up many times. The chain combines TRBV3-1 with TRBJ2-4; D is possibly TRBD1 (5 bases). The germline V gene encodes CDR1 LGHDT and CDR2 YNNKEL (reference sequence). CDR3 size: 13 residues. Trimming removed 2 bases at V and 6 bases at J, with 8 bases between. CDR3: CASSQPGRNIQYF. As DNA, the CDR3 is TGTGCCAGCAGCCAACCAGGGCGAAACATTCAGTACTTC. Full variable domain (missing parts from reference TRBV3-1 and TRBJ2-4): DTAVSQTPKYLVTQMGNDKSIKCEQNLGHDTMYWYKQDSKKFLKIMFSYNNKELIINETVPNRFSPKSPDKAHLNLHINSLELGDSAVYFCASSQPGRNIQYFGAGTRLSVL.

The gene calls are TRBV19 and TRBJ1-5; D is unclear. V gave up 5 bases and J gave up 1 base, with 12 bases separating them. The germline V gene has CDR1 LNHDA and CDR2 SQIVND (reference sequence). CDR3 size: 15 residues. CDR3 sequence: CASSAGLASNQPQHF. DNA for the CDR3: TGTGCCAGTAGTGCTGGATTGGCGAGCAATCAGCCCCAGCATTTT.

The V gene is TRBV19, the J gene TRBJ2-7, with D perhaps being TRBD1 or TRBD2 (6 bases each). In germline, CDR1 is LNHDA, CDR2 SQIVND (reference sequence). V gave up 4 bases and J gave up 2 bases, with 15 bases separating them. This CDR3 has 15 residues. CDR3 in DNA: TGTGCCAGTAGTACTTCAACAGGGACTGCCTACGAGCAGTACTTC. Its translation: CASSTSTGTAYEQYF.

The chain uses TRBV6-2 or TRBV6-3 and TRBJ1-5, with 10 positions matching TRBD1. CDR3 length: 14 amino acids. Trimming at V came to 5 bases and at J to 6 bases, leaving 4 bases not matched to a gene. The germline V gene encodes CDR1 MNHEY and CDR2 SVGEGT. The CDR3 sequence: CASSRTGGGQPQHF. The CDR3 DNA sequence: TGTGCCAGCAGTCGGACAGGGGGTGGTCAGCCCCAGCATTTT.

This clonotype was recorded many times. V usage is TRBV6-6 and J usage is TRBJ2-3; the match to TRBD2 covers 7 bases. This CDR3 has 16 amino acids. The V gene's germline CDR1 is MNHNY and CDR2 SVGAGI (reference sequence). V shed 7 bases and J 2 bases; nucleotides not matched to a gene: 12. In DNA, the CDR3 is TGTGCCAGCACCGAGGGGCTGGCGGGAGCCACAGATACGCAGTATTTT. This gives the protein CASTEGLAGATDTQYF.

V is TRBV3-1 and J is TRBJ2-2; D gene ambiguous. Germline CDR1 reads LGHDT; CDR2 reads YNNKEL (reference sequence). The CDR3 runs 14 residues. Trimming cost V 3 bases and J 2 bases, with 7 bases left between them. In DNA, the CDR3 is TGTGCCAGCAGCCACCGAGGAAACACCGGGGAGCTGTTTTTT. Its translation is CASSHRGNTGELFF.

The rearrangement uses TRBV30 and TRBJ2-1; 7 positions match TRBD2. J was trimmed by 4 bases and V by 4 bases; bases with no gene match: 13. The CDR3 is made up of 16 amino acids. Germline V CDR1 and CDR2: GTSNPN, SVGIG (reference sequence). The CDR3 protein is CAWTRGVRETYNEQFF. The CDR3 nucleotides are TGTGCCTGGACCCGGGGAGTGCGGGAGACATACAATGAGCAGTTCTTC.

The genes are TRBV2 and TRBJ2-1; either TRBD1 or TRBD2 may supply D (5 bases each). This CDR3 has 15 amino acids. The germline gives CDR1 SNHLY, CDR2 FYNNEI. V shed 2 bases and J shed 7 bases, with 15 bases lying between them. The CDR3 reads CASSEHGTEGNEQFF. The CDR3 DNA reads TGTGCCAGCAGTGAACATGGGACCGAGGGAAATGAGCAGTTCTTC.

The rearrangement links TRBV18 to TRBJ2-5; D uncertain. The CDR3 runs 12 residues. The V and J ends lost 3 bases and 5 bases respectively, with 7 bases between them. The germline CDR1 and CDR2 sequences are KGHSH and LQKENI. The CDR3 DNA is TGTGCCAGCTCACCGAACGTTGAGACCCAGTACTTC. Its protein product is CASSPNVETQYF.

This chain uses TRBV12-3 or TRBV12-4 with TRBJ1-1, with a weak D call TRBD1 (6 bases). V shed 5 bases and J shed 4 bases, with 14 bases lying between them. The CDR3 sequence is 14 residues long. CDR3 protein: CASSAIQGATEAFF. CDR3 DNA sequence: TGTGCCAGCAGTGCGATACAGGGCGCCACTGAAGCTTTCTTT.

The CDR3 region is CSAEAPSTDTQYF. The CDR3 coding sequence is TGCAGTGCTGAGGCCCCTAGCACAGATACGCAGTATTTT. The V call is TRBV20-1, the J call TRBJ2-3; no firm D call. The CDR3 loop spans 13 amino acids. V was trimmed by 5 bases and J by 0 bases, leaving 9 bases between them. In germline, CDR1 is DFQATT, CDR2 SNEGSKA (reference sequence).

This clonotype was found a few times. This chain joins TRBV10-1 and TRBJ2-1; TRBD2 matches 13 bases. Germline CDR1 WNHNN, CDR2 SYGVQD (reference sequence). The V and J ends lost 4 bases and 6 bases, in that order; junction bases with no gene match: 3. This CDR3 has 15 amino acids. CDR3 sequence (DNA): TGCGCCAGCAGTGGGTGGACTAGCGGGAGCAATGAGCAGTTCTTC. Translating gives CASSGWTSGSNEQFF.

This clonotype has just a few counts. This chain joins TRBV7-2 and TRBJ2-3; 12 bases are a match to TRBD2. The CDR3 length is 16 residues. CDR1 is SGHTA and CDR2 is FQGNSA in the germline V gene. The V segment lost 3 bases and the J segment 3 bases; nucleotides outside the gene matches: 4. For the CDR3, the DNA is TGTGCCAGCAGCTTCGCTAGCGGGAGGGGAACAGATACGCAGTATTTT. This codes for CASSFASGRGTDTQYF. Based on the CDR3 plus reference TRBV7-2 and TRBJ2-3, the full variable domain is GAGVSQSPSNKVTEKGKDVELRCDPISGHTALYWYRQSLGQGLEFLIYFQGNSAPDKSGLPSDRFSAERTGGSVSTLTIQRTQQEDSAVYLCASSFASGRGTDTQYFGPGTRLTVL.

Only a few counts were recorded for this clonotype. The chain links TRBV18 to TRBJ2-7; D gene uncertain. The germline V and J ends were trimmed by 0 bases and 2 bases, with 8 bases remaining between them. From germline, CDR1 is KGHSH and CDR2 LQKENI. The CDR3 has 14 amino acids. CDR3 amino acids: CASSPPVRTYEQYF. Written as DNA, the CDR3 is TGTGCCAGCTCACCACCAGTTAGGACCTACGAGCAGTACTTC.

There are a few counts of this clonotype. The chain combines TRBV15 with TRBJ2-1; 8 bases line up with TRBD2. The CDR3 has 16 amino acids. Trimming at V came to 5 bases and at J to 2 bases, leaving 8 bases not matched to a gene. Germline CDR1 is LNHNV and CDR2 is YYDKDF (reference sequence). For the CDR3, the DNA is TGTGCCACCAGCCCATTGAGCGGGAGCCCCTACAATGAGCAGTTCTTC. Translation: CATSPLSGSPYNEQFF.

In nucleotides, the CDR3 is TGTGCCAGCAGTTACGGCGGCGGAGGGGTCTACGAGCAGTACTTC. The encoded protein is CASSYGGGGVYEQYF. The chain has TRBV6-2 or TRBV6-3 and TRBJ2-7; weak D call: TRBD2 (6 bases). Germline loops: CDR1 MNHEY, CDR2 SVGEGT. The CDR3 is made up of 15 amino acids. V dropped 2 bases and J dropped 3 bases, with 14 bases sitting between them.

The sample holds one count of this clonotype. The J gene is TRBJ1-2, the V gene TRBV5-5; possible D gene TRBD1, 6 bases. The V gene's germline CDR1 is SGHKS and CDR2 YYEKEE (reference sequence). The V end was cut by 3 bases, the J end by 4 bases, with 13 bases between. The CDR3 consists of 14 residues. For the CDR3, the DNA is TGTGCCAGCAGCTCCCAGGGGATCGGCTATGGCTACACCTTC. Translating gives CASSSQGIGYGYTF.

Only a few counts were recorded for this clonotype. The chain recombines TRBV28 with TRBJ2-5; no clear D. This CDR3 spans 13 amino acids. Deletions cut 6 bases from V and 5 bases from J, with 13 bases between. Germline loops: CDR1 MDHEN, CDR2 SYDVKM. This CDR3 is CASSPVMRETQYF. CDR3 DNA: TGTGCCAGCAGCCCTGTCATGAGGGAGACCCAGTACTTC.

This clonotype has a handful of counts. The chain links TRBV5-1 to TRBJ1-1, with 8 bases identical to TRBD1. Trimming at V came to 4 bases and at J to 4 bases, leaving 9 bases not matched to a gene. This CDR3 contains 15 residues. Germline CDR1 is SGHRS and CDR2 is YFSETQ. CDR3 nucleotides: TGCGCCAGCAGCCCGGTTAGGACAGGGTCCACTGAAGCTTTCTTT. This sequence encodes CASSPVRTGSTEAFF. The full variable domain, with the rest looked up from reference TRBV5-1 and TRBJ1-1, is KAGVTQTPRYLIKTRGQQVTLSCSPISGHRSVSWYQQTPGQGLQFLFEYFSETQRNKGNFPGRFSGRQFSNSRSEMNVSTLELGDSALYLCASSPVRTGSTEAFFGQGTRLTVV.

With regard to this clonotype: This likely comes from a read error, as the CDR3 has no conserved phenylalanine or tryptophan at its end. The DNA is left out, because the CDR3 cannot be placed on it with certainty; the CDR3 is given as TCRdb lists it. The CDR3 protein is CASSCGTE. V is TRBV12-3 or TRBV12-4 and J is TRBJ1-1; the table's D gene call, TRBD1, was not cross checked with the DNA. Inclusive of both ends, the CDR3 amounts to 8 amino acids.

The chain has TRBV3-1 and TRBJ1-1; D uncertain. Deletions cut 2 bases from V and 0 bases from J, with 16 bases between. CDR1 LGHDT and CDR2 YNNKEL come from the germline V gene (reference sequence). The length of the CDR3 is 17 residues. The CDR3, as DNA: TGTGCCAGCAGCCAATCGCCGGGCCGCGAGATGAACACTGAAGCTTTCTTT. This codes for CASSQSPGREMNTEAFF. The full variable domain, rest sourced from reference TRBV3-1 and TRBJ1-1, is DTAVSQTPKYLVTQMGNDKSIKCEQNLGHDTMYWYKQDSKKFLKIMFSYNNKELIINETVPNRFSPKSPDKAHLNLHINSLELGDSAVYFCASSQSPGREMNTEAFFGQGTRLTVV.

This chain links TRBV9 with TRBJ1-5; a possible D gene is TRBD1 (6 bases). V was cut by 1 base and J by 2 bases, with 10 bases left in between. In germline, CDR1 is SGDLS, CDR2 YYNGEE. The CDR3 totals 15 residues. DNA of the CDR3: TGTGCCAGCAGCGTATCAGGGGTTGGCAATCAGCCCCAGCATTTT. It yields the protein CASSVSGVGNQPQHF.

This clonotype was seen more than once but under ten times. The chain has TRBV5-1 and TRBJ2-7, with a weak D call TRBD2 (6 bases). Per germline, CDR1 SGHRS and CDR2 YFSETQ. The CDR3 contains 15 residues. V shed 4 bases and J shed 5 bases, with 19 bases lying between them. The CDR3 region is CASSMPTTGVNEQYF. The DNA of the CDR3 is TGCGCCAGCAGCATGCCGACAACGGGGGTGAACGAGCAGTACTTC.

This clonotype was seen more than once but under ten times. The rearrangement links TRBV20-1 to TRBJ1-2; no clear D gene. CDR1 is DFQATT, CDR2 SNEGSKA, per germline (reference sequence). Trimming removed 2 bases from V and 5 bases from J, with 6 bases in between. The CDR3 sequence is 11 residues long. Written as DNA, the CDR3 is TGCAGTGCTAGACAGCTGTATGGCTACACCTTC. This translates into CSARQLYGYTF.